One and the same sample provided the 19 T cell receptor beta chains below, sequenced in a study of CD4 T cells in relation to SARS-CoV-2 and coronaviruses. Unexposed donor CD4+ T cells date from about 2011-2018, before the COVID-19 pandemic. After ten to eleven days of culture, CD4+ T cells were isolated. For these TCRs, the target antigens are not known. Libraries were prepared by immunoSEQ multiplex PCR; TCRdb keeps only in-frame clonotypes and omits some of them. This sample has roughly 25,000 clones, with around 78% found just once. What was sequenced was CD4+ T cells from PBMCs, cultured in vitro. The receptors were sampled from a human donor in good health.

The rearrangement links TRBV29-1 to TRBJ2-1; unclear D gene. Trimming removed 2 bases at V and 0 bases at J, with 8 bases between. The V gene's germline CDR1 is SQVTM and CDR2 ANQGSEA. CDR3 length: 14 amino acids. CDR3 sequence: CSVERRPSYNEQFF. CDR3 sequence (DNA): TGCAGCGTTGAAAGGCGGCCCTCCTACAATGAGCAGTTCTTC.

This chain joins TRBV7-2 and TRBJ2-7, with 9 positions matching TRBD2. CDR3 length: 16 amino acids. The trim removed 0 bases at V and 2 bases at J, leaving 5 bases unmatched. CDR1 SGHTA and CDR2 FQGNSA come from the germline V gene. The CDR3 spells CASSLASGGKPYEQYF. CDR3 coding DNA: TGTGCCAGCAGCTTAGCTAGCGGGGGAAAACCCTACGAGCAGTACTTC.

The rearrangement uses TRBV4-1 and TRBJ1-2; 8 bases are shared with TRBD1. V shed 4 bases and J 9 bases; nucleotides not matched to a gene: 16. In germline, CDR1 is MGHRA, CDR2 YSYEKL. CDR3 length equals 16 residues. CDR3 bases: TGCGCCAGCAGCCCCAGTATGCCTGCGGGACAGGAGAGCTACACCTTC. Its translation: CASSPSMPAGQESYTF.

The V gene is TRBV27, the J gene TRBJ2-2; a possible D gene is TRBD2 (5 bases). The CDR3 has 16 amino acids. Trimming shortened V by 3 bases and J by 1 base, and 12 bases separated the two germline ends. Germline V gene data show CDR1 as MNHEY and CDR2 as SMNVEV (reference sequence). The CDR3 sequence is CASSFGESGNTGELFF. The DNA for the CDR3 is TGTGCCAGCAGTTTCGGGGAAAGCGGGAACACCGGGGAGCTGTTTTTT.

The chain employs TRBV4-3 and TRBJ2-2; weak D call: TRBD1 (6 bases). V was cut by 1 base and J by 1 base, with 7 bases left in between. This CDR3 has 15 amino acids. Germline values: CDR1 LGHNA, CDR2 YSLEER. The CDR3 coding sequence is TGCGCCAGCAGCCAAGTGACAGGGAACACCGGGGAGCTGTTTTTT. Protein product: CASSQVTGNTGELFF.

This chain joins TRBV3-1 (or the pseudogene TRBV3-2) and TRBJ1-2; tentatively, D is TRBD1 (5 bases). Per germline, CDR1 LGHDT and CDR2 YNNKEL (reference sequence). The CDR3 runs 13 residues. Trimming left V 3 bases short and J 4 bases short, with 9 bases between. CDR3 nucleotides: TGTGCCAGCAGCCACCGGGGCGGCTATGGCTACACCTTC. It yields the protein CASSHRGGYGYTF.

V usage is TRBV5-1 and J usage is TRBJ2-7; the D gene could be TRBD1 or TRBD2 (5 bases each). This CDR3 has 13 amino acids. Germline CDR1 and CDR2: SGHRS and YFSETQ. The V gene lost 2 bases and the J gene lost 2 bases, with 8 bases spanning the gap. In nucleotides, the CDR3 is TGCGCCAGCAGCTTTGGGGACGCCTACGAGCAGTACTTC. Translating gives CASSFGDAYEQYF.

This rearrangement joins TRBV6-1 to TRBJ2-5; TRBD2 agrees at 11 bases. CDR1 and CDR2 (germline): MNHNS, SASEGT. The CDR3 is made up of 17 amino acids. V was clipped by 0 bases and J by 5 bases; unmatched bases: 8. CDR3 nucleotides: TGTGCCAGCAGTGAAGCTGGGCTAGCGGGAGGAAGGGAGACCCAGTACTTC. Translated, it gives CASSEAGLAGGRETQYF.

V is TRBV11-2 and J is TRBJ1-6; D not resolved. This CDR3 is 13 amino acids long. V lost 5 bases and J 3 bases, leaving 5 bases between the germline ends. Per germline, CDR1 SGHAT and CDR2 FQNNGV. The CDR3 bases are TGTGCCAGCAGCCGTAACTATAATTCACCCCTCCACTTT. Its protein is CASSRNYNSPLHF.

This sequence joins TRBV6-2 or TRBV6-3 and TRBJ2-2; D is unclear. Deletions cut 4 bases from V and 1 base from J, with 4 bases between. Per germline, CDR1 MNHEY and CDR2 SVGEGT. This CDR3 region has 13 residues. In DNA form, the CDR3 reads TGTGCCAGCAGTTTCGGGAACACCGGGGAGCTGTTTTTT. Its protein is CASSFGNTGELFF.

The gene calls are TRBV2 and TRBJ1-6; 8 positions agree with TRBD1. J was trimmed by 10 bases and V by 6 bases; bases with no gene match: 5. Germline loops: CDR1 SNHLY, CDR2 FYNNEI. This CDR3 is 13 amino acids long. CDR3 sequence reads: CASRTGVESPLHF. The CDR3 DNA is TGTGCCAGCAGGACAGGGGTAGAATCACCCCTCCACTTT.

The gene calls are TRBV29-1 and TRBJ1-2; D gene uncertain. The V gene lost 0 bases and the J gene lost 3 bases, with 8 bases spanning the gap. The CDR3 has 13 amino acids. Germline values: CDR1 SQVTM, CDR2 ANQGSEA. CDR3 coding DNA: TGCAGCGTTGAAGATGGGCAGTACTATGGCTACACCTTC. It encodes CSVEDGQYYGYTF.

The rearrangement uses TRBV3-1 (or the pseudogene TRBV3-2) and TRBJ2-1, with 9 bases that match TRBD2. This CDR3 contains 17 residues. J gave up 4 bases and V 0 bases, and 7 bases lay outside the gene matches. Germline V gene lookup returns CDR1 LGHDT and CDR2 YNNKEL (reference sequence). The CDR3 DNA is TGTGCCAGCAGCCAAGACCTTAGCGGGGGCCCGTACAATGAGCAGTTCTTC. This gives the protein CASSQDLSGGPYNEQFF.

A single count supports this clone. The V call is TRBV19, the J call TRBJ1-5; 8 bases are a match to TRBD1. The CDR3 totals 15 residues. Trimming at V came to 2 bases and at J to 7 bases, leaving 7 bases not matched to a gene. Germline CDR1 reads LNHDA; CDR2 reads SQIVND (reference sequence). The CDR3 DNA sequence: TGTGCCAGTAGTATATCGGGACAGGAGCCCCAGCCCCAGCATTTT. Translating gives CASSISGQEPQPQHF.

The chain carries TRBV10-2 and TRBJ2-3; TRBD2 aligns across 15 bases. This CDR3 has 18 residues. J lost 5 bases, V lost 4 bases, and 10 bases had no gene match. Germline V lookup: CDR1 WSHSY, CDR2 SAAADI. CDR3 region: CASSGSGTSGGRGDTQYF. For the CDR3, the DNA is TGCGCCAGCAGTGGTTCCGGGACTAGCGGGGGGCGGGGAGATACGCAGTATTTT.

The V and J genes are TRBV6-5 and TRBJ1-2; D perhaps matches TRBD1 (6 bases). The germline CDR1 and CDR2 sequences are MNHEY and SVGAGI. Trimming cost V 10 bases and J 1 base, with 19 bases left between them. The CDR3 contains 15 residues. CDR3 DNA sequence: TGTGCCACAGTCCAGGGGCAAGGCTTTAACTATGGCTACACCTTC. Encoded protein: CATVQGQGFNYGYTF.

The gene calls are TRBV19 and TRBJ1-6; 8 positions agree with TRBD1. The germline CDR1 and CDR2 sequences are LNHDA and SQIVND (reference sequence). There are 16 residues in the CDR3. Trimming at V came to 2 bases and at J to 10 bases, leaving 10 bases not matched to a gene. CDR3 sequence: CASSIQGARLDSPLHF. DNA for the CDR3: TGTGCCAGTAGTATACAGGGGGCGAGGTTGGACTCACCCCTCCACTTT.

The chain recombines TRBV23-1 with TRBJ2-7, with 8 bases lining up with TRBD2. TRBV23-1 is treated as an ORF (open reading frame) with a function not yet certain. The CDR3 totals 17 residues. The ends lost 6 bases at V and 7 bases at J; junction bases unmatched: 20. This chain's CDR3 is CASSRGHIAGPTREQYF. Written as DNA, the CDR3 is TGCGCCAGCAGCCGAGGACATATAGCGGGACCTACGAGGGAGCAGTACTTC.

This chain uses TRBV5-6 with TRBJ2-5; D is unclear. From germline, CDR1 is SGHDT and CDR2 YYEEEE. This CDR3 region has 14 residues. Trimming shortened V by 0 bases and J by 4 bases, and 10 bases separated the two germline ends. CDR3 sequence: CASSLGGQAETQYF. In nucleotides, the CDR3 is TGTGCCAGCAGCTTGGGGGGTCAGGCAGAGACCCAGTACTTC.